This paragraph reports one TCR beta chain. The antigen is unknown. The source of the sample is a study of cytomegalovirus exposure and HLA in healthy donors. Overall study findings and caveats: Later on, analysis showed that most CMV-associated TCR beta chains appeared to be HLA-restricted. A link between a missense DCLRE1C variant and TCR beta V- and J-gene trimming emerged from a later analysis. A few of the chains that were CMV-associated were confirmed in vitro to be specific for CMV antigens.

A multiplex PCR was run with 60 Vbeta primers and 13 Jbeta primers. Assay: immunoSEQ multiplex PCR; the TCRdb copy retains only in-frame clones and omits some. This sample's table has about 88,000 clones. This CDR3 is built from 13 residues. The junction had 5 bases not matched to a gene; V was cut back by 2 bases and J by 9 bases. Per the germline V gene, CDR1 is SGHNT and CDR2 is YYREEE (reference sequence). This TCR came from a girl aged 10 to 17 in good health and CMV-seropositive. The sample taken for sequencing was PBMCs. V and J are TRBV5-4 and TRBJ2-1, with 7 nucleotides matching TRBD1. The DNA for the CDR3 is TGTGCCAGCAGCTTTTGGGGGACAGTTGAGCAGTTCTTC. The encoded protein is CASSFWGTVEQFF.